The 27 T cell receptor beta chains reported below all come from one sample, sequenced in a study of shared clonotypes between healthy human individuals. Generated by immunoSEQ multiplex PCR, the TCRdb table keeps only in-frame clones and is missing some. The sample includes roughly 1,600,000 clones, about 98.5% seen only once; the top ten take around 0.33%. Sequenced sample: naive CD4+ T cells sorted from blood. Stated subset: CD45RA+ positively selected. These receptors originate from a man aged 30-40 years in good health.

The rearrangement joins TRBV18 to TRBJ1-5; D perhaps matches TRBD1 (6 bases). In germline, CDR1 is KGHSH, CDR2 LQKENI. Trimming stripped 3 bases from V and 2 bases from J, with 14 bases between. The CDR3 covers 16 residues. CDR3 in amino acids: CASSPTGAGGNQPQHF. Written as DNA, the CDR3 is TGTGCCAGCTCACCTACCGGGGCAGGGGGCAATCAGCCCCAGCATTTT. Full variable domain (remainder filled in from reference TRBV18 and TRBJ1-5): NAGVMQNPRHLVRRRGQEARLRCSPMKGHSHVYWYRQLPEEGLKFMVYLQKENIIDESGMPKERFSAEFPKEGPSILRIQQVVRGDSAAYFCASSPTGAGGNQPQHFGDGTRLSIL.

This sequence joins TRBV29-1 and TRBJ1-1; unclear D gene. This CDR3 has 13 amino acids. The germline gives CDR1 SQVTM, CDR2 ANQGSEA. Trimming pared 2 bases from V and 4 bases from J, leaving 11 bases between. CDR3 sequence reads: CSVEQTEGTEAFF. The CDR3 DNA sequence: TGCAGCGTTGAACAGACCGAGGGCACTGAAGCTTTCTTT. The complete variable domain, with remaining parts taken from reference TRBV29-1 and TRBJ1-1, reads SAVISQKPSRDICQRGTSLTIQCQVDSQVTMMFWYRQQPGQSLTLIATANQGSEATYESGFVIDKFPISRPNLTFSTLTVSNMSPEDSSIYLCSVEQTEGTEAFFGQGTRLTVV.

Concerning this clone itself: Other DNA sequences in the same sample also yield this CDR3. The chain recombines TRBV27 with TRBJ1-1; the match to TRBD1 covers 7 bases. The V gene's germline CDR1 is MNHEY and CDR2 SMNVEV (reference sequence). The CDR3 covers 13 residues. V lost 4 bases to trimming and J lost 3 bases; unmatched junction nucleotides: 2. DNA of the CDR3: TGTGCCAGCAGTTCACAGGGGTACACTGAAGCTTTCTTT. Translation gives CASSSQGYTEAFF.

The V and J genes are TRBV7-2 and TRBJ2-1; 9 bases map to TRBD2. Germline V gene sequence: CDR1 SGHTA, CDR2 FQGNSA. Trimming at V came to 0 bases and at J to 4 bases, leaving 16 bases not matched to a gene. The CDR3 length is 20 residues. The CDR3 DNA reads TGTGCCAGCAGCTTAGCGGCCACCCGAAGTGCGGGGGGGAAATACAATGAGCAGTTCTTC. It codes for CASSLAATRSAGGKYNEQFF.

The chain uses TRBV10-3 and TRBJ2-1; 9 bases are shared with TRBD2. This CDR3 spans 14 amino acids. The germline V gene encodes CDR1 ENHRY and CDR2 SYGVKD. V was clipped by 7 bases and J by 7 bases; unmatched bases: 8. CDR3 amino acids: CAITLAGAVNEQFF. In nucleotides, the CDR3 is TGTGCCATCACCTTAGCGGGAGCAGTGAATGAGCAGTTCTTC.

Concerning this clone: The sample holds other DNA sequences that translate to the same CDR3. J is TRBJ2-2 and V is TRBV4-1; possibly TRBD2 for D (6 bases). The CDR3 is 14 amino acids. The V gene's germline CDR1 is MGHRA and CDR2 YSYEKL. Between the trimmed V and J ends, which lost 1 base and 4 bases, there was a span of 7 bases. This CDR3 reads CASSQVEGTGELFF. CDR3 bases: TGCGCCAGCAGCCAAGTGGAGGGCACCGGGGAGCTGTTTTTT.

To note about this clone: Other DNA sequences in this sample translate to the same CDR3. The V call is TRBV11-2, the J call TRBJ2-7; maybe TRBD1 (6 bases). Trimming pared 0 bases from V and 3 bases from J, leaving 9 bases between. There are 14 residues in the CDR3. Germline V gene lookup returns CDR1 SGHAT and CDR2 FQNNGV. This chain's CDR3 is CASSLEGTSYEQYF. CDR3 sequence (DNA): TGTGCCAGCAGCTTAGAGGGGACAAGCTACGAGCAGTACTTC.

The chain combines TRBV18 with TRBJ2-1, with 8 bases that match TRBD1. This CDR3 has 16 residues. With 2 bases clipped from V and 1 base from J, the junction kept 4 bases outside the gene matches. Germline V gives CDR1 KGHSH, CDR2 LQKENI. The CDR3 is CASSPNGQGSYNEQFF. For the CDR3, the DNA is TGTGCCAGCTCACCAAACGGACAGGGATCCTACAATGAGCAGTTCTTC.

The chain uses TRBV25-1 and TRBJ1-2; no firm D call. The V gene lost 2 bases and the J gene lost 4 bases, with 8 bases spanning the gap. The CDR3 is made up of 13 amino acids. The germline gives CDR1 MGHDK, CDR2 SYGVNS. The CDR3 DNA sequence: TGTGCCAGCAGTGAAAATCATGGCTATGGCTACACCTTC. This encodes CASSENHGYGYTF.

This clone was counted a single time. The chain has TRBV11-2 and TRBJ2-3, with 9 bases identical to TRBD2. J lost 2 bases, V lost 4 bases, and 1 base had no gene match. CDR1 and CDR2 from the germline V gene are SGHAT and FQNNGV. The CDR3 totals 14 residues. DNA for the CDR3: TGTGCCAGCAGCTCGGGACTAGCCACAGATACGCAGTATTTT. It translates to CASSSGLATDTQYF.

The genes are TRBV4-1 and TRBJ1-5; TRBD1 is a possible D gene (5 bases). The V gene lost 1 base and the J gene lost 2 bases, with 9 bases spanning the gap. The germline V gene encodes CDR1 MGHRA and CDR2 YSYEKL. The CDR3 is made up of 15 amino acids. CDR3 nucleotide sequence: TGCGCCAGCAGCCAAGGAGGGGTTGGCAATCAGCCCCAGCATTTT. It encodes CASSQGGVGNQPQHF.

The V call is TRBV29-1, the J call TRBJ2-3, with a weak D call TRBD1 (6 bases). The CDR3 is 12 amino acids. V lost 3 bases to trimming and J lost 2 bases, with 6 bases between them. In germline, CDR1 is SQVTM, CDR2 ANQGSEA. CDR3 DNA sequence: TGCAGCGTTGAGGGACACACAGATACGCAGTATTTT. This gives the protein CSVEGHTDTQYF.

CDR3 in DNA: TGTGCCAGCAGTTTTAACGGGGCTAATCAGCCCCAGCATTTT. As protein: CASSFNGANQPQHF. The V and J genes are TRBV28 and TRBJ1-5, with D perhaps matching TRBD1 (5 bases). Trimming stripped 3 bases from V and 4 bases from J, with 10 bases between. The CDR3 has 14 residues. The germline V gene encodes CDR1 MDHEN and CDR2 SYDVKM. The full variable domain, in which reference TRBV28 and TRBJ1-5 provide the parts outside the CDR3, is DVKVTQSSRYLVKRTGEKVFLECVQDMDHENMFWYRQDPGLGLRLIYFSYDVKMKEKGDIPEGYSVSREKKERFSLILESASTNQTSMYLCASSFNGANQPQHFGDGTRLSIL.

The chain couples TRBV30 to TRBJ1-2; D gene ambiguous. The length of the CDR3 is 11 residues. Germline V gene sequence: CDR1 GTSNPN, CDR2 SVGIG (reference sequence). Trimming stripped 2 bases from V and 3 bases from J, with 4 bases between. The CDR3: CAWSRDYGYTF. The CDR3 region has the DNA TGTGCCTGGAGTCGCGACTATGGCTACACCTTC. Using reference TRBV30 and TRBJ1-2 for the parts outside the CDR3, the full variable domain is SQTIHQWPATLVQPVGSPLSLECTVEGTSNPNLYWYRQAAGRGLQLLFYSVGIGQISSEVPQNLSASRPQDRQFILSSKKLLLSDSGFYLCAWSRDYGYTFGSGTRLTVV.

Turning to this clone: In the same sample, other DNA sequences code for this CDR3. This chain links TRBV7-2 with TRBJ2-3, with D hard to call. Trimming took 2 bases from V and 3 from J, leaving 3 bases between them. The CDR3 sequence is 12 residues long. CDR1 and CDR2 (germline): SGHTA, FQGNSA. CDR3 region: CASSLRTDTQYF. The CDR3 DNA reads as TGTGCCAGCAGCTTAAGAACAGATACGCAGTATTTT. The variable domain in full, completed from reference TRBV7-2 and TRBJ2-3, reads GAGVSQSPSNKVTEKGKDVELRCDPISGHTALYWYRQSLGQGLEFLIYFQGNSAPDKSGLPSDRFSAERTGGSVSTLTIQRTQQEDSAVYLCASSLRTDTQYFGPGTRLTVL.

The V and J genes are TRBV13 and TRBJ2-2, with a possible D match to TRBD2 (5 bases). The V end lost 5 bases, the J end lost 4 bases, and 20 bases lay between the germline ends. CDR3 length: 17 residues. Germline CDR1 PRHDT, CDR2 FYEKMQ (reference sequence). CDR3 DNA: TGTGCCAGCAGCCCGGTCGGTCTAGCCTTCACCACCGGGGAGCTGTTTTTT. It codes for CASSPVGLAFTTGELFF.

V is TRBV2 and J is TRBJ2-6; a possible D gene is TRBD1 (5 bases). CDR3 length equals 18 residues. Trimming cost V 8 bases and J 2 bases, with 22 bases left between them. Germline loops: CDR1 SNHLY, CDR2 FYNNEI. The CDR3 nucleotides read TGTGCCAGCCGTTCCCAGCAGGGTTCGCGGCCTGGGGCCAACGTCCTGACTTTC. This encodes CASRSQQGSRPGANVLTF.

V usage is TRBV11-3 and J usage is TRBJ2-1, with D unclear. Trimming removed 0 bases from V and 9 bases from J, with 9 bases in between. The CDR3 extends over 13 amino acids. Per the germline V gene, CDR1 is SGHNT and CDR2 is YENEEA. CDR3 sequence: CASSLERRGEQFF. The CDR3 nucleotides are TGTGCCAGCAGCTTAGAGAGGCGAGGTGAGCAGTTCTTC.

The J gene is TRBJ2-1, the V gene TRBV7-7; 10 nucleotides line up with TRBD1. V was pared by 5 bases and J by 7 bases, with 8 bases of the junction left unmatched. This CDR3 region has 15 residues. Germline V gene lookup returns CDR1 SSHAT and CDR2 FNYEAQ (reference sequence). For the CDR3, the DNA is TGTGCCAGCAGCCCCAGGACAGGGGGTTTGAATGAGCAGTTCTTC. Its protein product is CASSPRTGGLNEQFF.

The chain has TRBV28 and TRBJ2-7; D tentatively reads TRBD1 or TRBD2 (5 bases each). The CDR3 runs 15 residues. V dropped 5 bases and J dropped 3 bases, with 17 bases sitting between them. Germline CDR1 reads MDHEN; CDR2 reads SYDVKM. In DNA form, the CDR3 reads TGTGCCAGCAGTGGGGTGTTCCCGGGGCTCTACGAGCAGTACTTC. This sequence encodes CASSGVFPGLYEQYF.

The gene calls are TRBV28 and TRBJ1-5, with TRBD1 as a possible D gene (5 bases). Germline CDR1 and CDR2: MDHEN and SYDVKM. V was shortened by 5 bases and J by 4 bases, with 15 bases between the two germline ends. This CDR3 contains 15 residues. CDR3 amino acids: CASSPLRGTNQPQHF. CDR3 bases: TGTGCCAGCAGTCCACTCCGGGGGACTAATCAGCCCCAGCATTTT.

J is TRBJ2-1 and V is TRBV30, with 9 bases matching TRBD2. Germline values: CDR1 GTSNPN, CDR2 SVGIG (reference sequence). J gave up 6 bases and V 8 bases, and 17 bases lay outside the gene matches. This CDR3 is built from 16 residues. The CDR3 DNA is TGTGCCCTCCATTTGCGGGAGGGCCTTTGGATCAATGAGCAGTTCTTC. Amino acid sequence: CALHLREGLWINEQFF.

The CDR3 reads CASSQEIRTRANTGELFF. In nucleotides, the CDR3 is TGTGCCAGCAGCCAAGAAATCCGGACTAGGGCGAACACCGGGGAGCTGTTTTTT. The rearrangement joins TRBV4-2 to TRBJ2-2; 7 nucleotides agree with TRBD2. The CDR3 is made up of 18 amino acids. The germline V gene encodes CDR1 LGHNA and CDR2 YNFKEQ. V dropped 0 bases and J dropped 0; count of bases not matched to a gene: 7.

About this clone itself: The sample has other DNA sequences that encode this CDR3 too. This chain joins TRBV11-3 and TRBJ2-1; tentative D call: TRBD2 (5 bases). This CDR3 comprises 12 residues. The germline V gene encodes CDR1 SGHNT and CDR2 YENEEA. Trimming pared 5 bases from V and 7 bases from J, leaving 9 bases between. CDR3 region: CASSPTGNEQFF. CDR3 sequence (DNA): TGTGCCAGCAGCCCGACGGGAAATGAGCAGTTCTTC.

The J gene is TRBJ2-7, the V gene TRBV5-4; 9 nucleotides line up with TRBD2. V gave up 4 bases and J gave up 4 bases; unmatched junction bases: 15. CDR3 length equals 17 residues. CDR1 SGHNT and CDR2 YYREEE come from the germline V gene (reference sequence). The CDR3 DNA sequence: TGTGCCAGCAGCAGCCCGTCTAGCGGGGTGGGTCAGTACGAGCAGTACTTC. Its translation: CASSSPSSGVGQYEQYF. Variable domain in full (rest from reference TRBV5-4 and TRBJ2-7): ETGVTQSPTHLIKTRGQQVTLRCSSQSGHNTVSWYQQALGQGPQFIFQYYREEENGRGNFPPRFSGLQFPNYSSELNVNALELDDSALYLCASSSPSSGVGQYEQYFGPGTRLTVT.

This chain's CDR3 is CASSQGLASDLGEQYF. The CDR3 DNA is TGTGCCAGCAGCCAAGGTTTGGCTAGCGACTTAGGGGAGCAGTACTTC. The chain combines TRBV14 with TRBJ2-7; D might be TRBD2 (6 bases). This CDR3 has 16 residues. Germline lookup yields CDR1 SGHDN and CDR2 FVKESK. V was cut by 1 base and J by 7 bases, with 20 bases left in between.

The chain is built from TRBV4-1 and TRBJ2-1, with 7 bases identical to TRBD2. Germline CDR1 is MGHRA and CDR2 is YSYEKL. The CDR3 contains 14 residues. Trimming took 1 base from V and 5 from J; bases not matched to a gene: 2. CDR3 bases: TGCGCCAGCAGCCAAGTTGGGACTAACAATGAGCAGTTCTTC. It translates to CASSQVGTNNEQFF.